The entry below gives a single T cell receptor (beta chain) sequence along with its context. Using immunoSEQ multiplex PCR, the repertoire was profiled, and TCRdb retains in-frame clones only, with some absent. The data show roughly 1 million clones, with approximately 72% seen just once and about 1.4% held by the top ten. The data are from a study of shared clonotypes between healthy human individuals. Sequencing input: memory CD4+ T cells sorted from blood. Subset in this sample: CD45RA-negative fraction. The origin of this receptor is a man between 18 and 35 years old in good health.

CDR3 nucleotide sequence: TGTGCCAGCAGCTTGGCTAGCGGCCCCTACAATGAGCAGTTCTTC. It is translated as CASSLASGPYNEQFF. The J gene is TRBJ2-1, the V gene TRBV7-3; the match to TRBD2 covers 7 bases. Germline values: CDR1 SGHTA, CDR2 FQGTGA. With V trimmed by 3 bases and J by 2 bases, 4 bases remained unmatched. The CDR3 has 15 amino acids.